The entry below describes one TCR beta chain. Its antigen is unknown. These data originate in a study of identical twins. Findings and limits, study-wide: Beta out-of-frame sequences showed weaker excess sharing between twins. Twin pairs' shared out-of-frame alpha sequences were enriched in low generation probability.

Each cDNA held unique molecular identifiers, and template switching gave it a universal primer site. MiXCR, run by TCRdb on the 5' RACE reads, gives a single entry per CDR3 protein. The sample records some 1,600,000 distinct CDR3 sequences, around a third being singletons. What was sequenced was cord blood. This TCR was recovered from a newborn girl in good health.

CDR3 in DNA: TGTGCCAGCAGCTTGGGGACAGGGGCGGTTTCACCCCTCCACTTT. Amino acids: CASSLGTGAVSPLHF. This chain uses TRBV11-2 with TRBJ1-6; 10 bases are a match to TRBD1. The length of the CDR3 is 15 residues. V lost 3 bases and J lost 9; bases outside the gene matches: 5. Germline V gene data show CDR1 as SGHAT and CDR2 as FQNNGV. The full variable domain, with the rest looked up from reference TRBV11-2 and TRBJ1-6, is EAGVAQSPRYKIIEKRQSVAFWCNPISGHATLYWYQQILGQGPKLLIQFQNNGVVDDSQLPKDRFSAERLKGVDSTLKIQPAKLEDSAVYLCASSLGTGAVSPLHFGNGTRLTVT.